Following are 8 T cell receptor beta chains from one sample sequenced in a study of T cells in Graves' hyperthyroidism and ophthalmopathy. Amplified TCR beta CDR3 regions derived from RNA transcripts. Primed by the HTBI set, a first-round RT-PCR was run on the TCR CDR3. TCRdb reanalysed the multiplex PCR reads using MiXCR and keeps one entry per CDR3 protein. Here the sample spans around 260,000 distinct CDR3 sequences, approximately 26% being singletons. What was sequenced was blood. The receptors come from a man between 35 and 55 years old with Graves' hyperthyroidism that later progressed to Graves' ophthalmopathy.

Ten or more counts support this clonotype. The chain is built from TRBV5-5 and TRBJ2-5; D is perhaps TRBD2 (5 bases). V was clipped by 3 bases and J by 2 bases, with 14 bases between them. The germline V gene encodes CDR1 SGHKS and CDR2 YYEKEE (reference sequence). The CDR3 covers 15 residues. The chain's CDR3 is CASSWPGRGQETQYF. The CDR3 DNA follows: TGTGCCAGCAGCTGGCCGGGCCGAGGGCAAGAGACCCAGTACTTC.

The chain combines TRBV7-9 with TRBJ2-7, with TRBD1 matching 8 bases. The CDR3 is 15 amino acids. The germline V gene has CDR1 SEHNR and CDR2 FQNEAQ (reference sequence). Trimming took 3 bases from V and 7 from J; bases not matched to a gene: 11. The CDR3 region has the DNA TGTGCCAGCAGCTTCTACGTAACAGGGGGACAGGAGCAGTACTTC. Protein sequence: CASSFYVTGGQEQYF.

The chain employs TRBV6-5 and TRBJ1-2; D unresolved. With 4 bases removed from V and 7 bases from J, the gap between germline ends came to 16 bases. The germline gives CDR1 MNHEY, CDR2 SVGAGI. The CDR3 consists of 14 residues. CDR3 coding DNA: TGTGCCAGCAGTTCACTCGGAGTTAAGGCTGGCTACACCTTC. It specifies CASSSLGVKAGYTF.

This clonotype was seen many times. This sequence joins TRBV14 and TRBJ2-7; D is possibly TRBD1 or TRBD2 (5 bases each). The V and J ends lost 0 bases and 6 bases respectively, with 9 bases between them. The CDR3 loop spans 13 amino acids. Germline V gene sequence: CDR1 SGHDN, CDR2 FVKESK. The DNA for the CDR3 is TGTGCCAGCAGCCAAGATCTGAGGGGCGAGCAGTACTTC. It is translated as CASSQDLRGEQYF. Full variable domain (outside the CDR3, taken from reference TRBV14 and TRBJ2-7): EAGVTQFPSHSVIEKGQTVTLRCDPISGHDNLYWYRRVMGKEIKFLLHFVKESKQDESGMPNNRFLAERTGGTYSTLKVQPAELEDSGVYFCASSQDLRGEQYFGPGTRLTVT.

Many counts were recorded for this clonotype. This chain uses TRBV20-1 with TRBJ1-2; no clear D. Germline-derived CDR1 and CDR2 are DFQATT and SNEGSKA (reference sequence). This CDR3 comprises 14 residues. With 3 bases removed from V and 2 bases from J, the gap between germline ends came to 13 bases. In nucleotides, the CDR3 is TGCAGTGCTAGTAGGCGGGAAACCAACTATGGCTACACCTTC. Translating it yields CSASRRETNYGYTF.

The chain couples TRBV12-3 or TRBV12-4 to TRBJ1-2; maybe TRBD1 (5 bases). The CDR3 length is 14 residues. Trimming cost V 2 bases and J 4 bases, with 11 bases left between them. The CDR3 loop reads CASSLLGVGYGYTF. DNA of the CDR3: TGTGCCAGCAGTTTACTAGGGGTGGGCTATGGCTACACCTTC.

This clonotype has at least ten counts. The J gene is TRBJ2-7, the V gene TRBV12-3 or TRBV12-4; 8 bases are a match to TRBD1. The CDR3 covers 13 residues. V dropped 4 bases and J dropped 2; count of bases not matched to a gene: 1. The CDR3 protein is CASSWDRTYEQYF. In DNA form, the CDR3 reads TGTGCCAGCAGTTGGGACAGGACCTACGAGCAGTACTTC.

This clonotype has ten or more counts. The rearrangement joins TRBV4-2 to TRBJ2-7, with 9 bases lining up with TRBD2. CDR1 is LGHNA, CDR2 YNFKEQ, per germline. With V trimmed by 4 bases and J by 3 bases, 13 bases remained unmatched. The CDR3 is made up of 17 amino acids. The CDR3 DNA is TGTGCCAGCAGCCCAACAATGACTAGCGGAGGCCTCTACGAGCAGTACTTC. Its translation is CASSPTMTSGGLYEQYF.